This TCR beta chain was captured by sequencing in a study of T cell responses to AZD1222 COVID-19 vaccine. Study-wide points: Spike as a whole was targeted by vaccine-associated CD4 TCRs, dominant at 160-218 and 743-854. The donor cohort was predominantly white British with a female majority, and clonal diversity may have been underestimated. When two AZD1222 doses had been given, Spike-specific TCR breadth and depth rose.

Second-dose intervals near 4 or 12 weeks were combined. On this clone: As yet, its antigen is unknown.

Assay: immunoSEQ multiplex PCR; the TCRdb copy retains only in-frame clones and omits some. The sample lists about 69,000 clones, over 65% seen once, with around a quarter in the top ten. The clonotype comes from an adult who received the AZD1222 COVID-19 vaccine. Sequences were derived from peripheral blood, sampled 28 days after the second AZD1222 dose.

CDR3 bases: TGCAGCGTTACCGTCGGAGGGGGGGGCACTGAAGCTTTCTTT. Translating gives CSVTVGGGGTEAFF. V is TRBV29-1 and J is TRBJ1-1, with TRBD1 as a possible D gene (6 bases). The CDR3 totals 14 residues. The V end was cut by 5 bases, the J end by 4 bases, with 17 bases between. Germline CDR1 reads SQVTM; CDR2 reads ANQGSEA.